This TCR beta chain was sequenced during a study of blood T cell repertoires in COVID-19. Across the study: Researchers got acute and convalescent COVID-19 samples from the United States, Italy and Spain. The cDNA or gDNA used as material had been derived from T cells, B-cell-depleted T cells, or PBMCs.

Per the original methods: Counts of nucleated cells, estimated from reference gene primer amplification, were obtained. TCRdb's table, derived via immunoSEQ multiplex PCR, lists solely in-frame clones and lacks some. V and J calls and clone size come straight from that table; D and trimming were deduced from the DNA. The sample has roughly 100,000 clones; roughly 80% are singletons. V was shortened by 3 bases and J by 8 bases, with 5 bases between the two germline ends. The V gene's germline CDR1 is KGHSH and CDR2 LQKENI. This CDR3 is 12 amino acids long. The chain recombines TRBV18 with TRBJ1-6; D ambiguous. Material for sequencing was peripheral blood. The source of this sequence is a woman in her seventies with acute or convalescent COVID-19. The CDR3 bases are TGTGCCAGCTCACCCCGGGATTCACCCCTCCACTTT. Encoded protein: CASSPRDSPLHF.